The T cell receptor beta chain described here comes from a study of blood T cell repertoires in COVID-19. Trimming removed 2 bases from V and 0 bases from J; junction bases left unmatched: 7. The CDR3 consists of 17 residues. Looked up from germline, CDR1 is SGHTS and CDR2 is YDEGEE. This clone was observed a single time. Only in-frame clones appear in the TCRdb table, and some are missing; sequencing was by immunoSEQ multiplex PCR. The table lists 360,000 or so clones, roughly nine tenths of them singletons. Participants spanned ages about 18 to 100 years and resided in 20 to 25 US areas. Participant-reported clinical history was the basis for cohort assignment.

The sample comprised PBMCs or T cells enriched from blood (not recorded which). This TCR was sampled from a woman aged 25-40 years who had recovered from COVID-19. The chain joins TRBV5-8 to TRBJ1-4; 7 bases match TRBD1. CDR3 sequence (DNA): TGTGCCAGCAGCTTATCATTTCAGGGGGCAACTAATGAAAAACTGTTTTTT. Encoded protein: CASSLSFQGATNEKLFF. The full variable domain, rest sourced from reference TRBV5-8 and TRBJ1-4, is EAGVTQSPTHLIKTRGQQATLRCSPISGHTSVYWYQQALGLGLQFLLWYDEGEERNRGNFPPRFSGRQFPNYSSELNVNALELEDSALYLCASSLSFQGATNEKLFFGSGTQLSVL.